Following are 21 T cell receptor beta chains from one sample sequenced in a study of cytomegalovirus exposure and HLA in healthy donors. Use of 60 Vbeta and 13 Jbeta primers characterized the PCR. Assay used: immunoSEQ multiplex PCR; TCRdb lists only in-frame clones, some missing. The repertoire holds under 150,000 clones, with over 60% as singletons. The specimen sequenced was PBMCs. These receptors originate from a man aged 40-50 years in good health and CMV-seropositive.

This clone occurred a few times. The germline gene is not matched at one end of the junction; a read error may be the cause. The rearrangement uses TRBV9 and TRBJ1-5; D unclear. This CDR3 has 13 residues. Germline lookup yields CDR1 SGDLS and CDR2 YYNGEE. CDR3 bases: TGTGCCAGCAGCGTTTCGGGTAATCGGCCCCAGCATTTT. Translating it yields CASSVSGNRPQHF.

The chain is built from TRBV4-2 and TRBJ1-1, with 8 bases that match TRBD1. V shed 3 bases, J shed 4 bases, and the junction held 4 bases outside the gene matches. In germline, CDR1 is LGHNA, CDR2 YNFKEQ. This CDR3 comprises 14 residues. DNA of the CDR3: TGTGCCAGCAGCCAGTCTACAGGGGGCACTGAAGCTTTCTTT. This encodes CASSQSTGGTEAFF.

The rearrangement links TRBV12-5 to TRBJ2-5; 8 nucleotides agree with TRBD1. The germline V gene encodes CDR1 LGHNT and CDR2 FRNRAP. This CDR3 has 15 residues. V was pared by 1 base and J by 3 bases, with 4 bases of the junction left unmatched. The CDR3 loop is CASGLGTGSKETQYF. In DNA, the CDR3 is TGTGCTAGTGGTTTGGGGACAGGGTCCAAAGAGACCCAGTACTTC.

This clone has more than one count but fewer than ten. In nucleotides, the CDR3 is TGTGCCAGCAGTCCCCTAACAGGGGCCTCCTACGAGCAGTACTTC. Translation gives CASSPLTGASYEQYF. The chain uses TRBV27 and TRBJ2-7; 7 bases fit TRBD1. Germline CDR1 and CDR2: MNHEY and SMNVEV (reference sequence). V was pared by 5 bases and J by 0 bases, with 7 bases of the junction left unmatched. The CDR3 sequence is 15 residues long.

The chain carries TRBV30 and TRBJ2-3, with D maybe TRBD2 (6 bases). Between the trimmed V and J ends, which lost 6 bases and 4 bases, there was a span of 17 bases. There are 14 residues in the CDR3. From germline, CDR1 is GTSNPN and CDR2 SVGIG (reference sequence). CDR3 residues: CACLVGGLADTQYF. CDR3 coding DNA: TGTGCCTGCCTAGTAGGAGGGTTGGCAGATACGCAGTATTTT.

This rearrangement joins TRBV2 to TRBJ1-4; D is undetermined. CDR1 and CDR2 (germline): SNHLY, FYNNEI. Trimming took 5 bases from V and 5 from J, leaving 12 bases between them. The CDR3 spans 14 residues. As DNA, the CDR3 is TGTGCCAGCAGTCAGGAACAGCTCAATGAAAAACTGTTTTTT. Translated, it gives CASSQEQLNEKLFF.

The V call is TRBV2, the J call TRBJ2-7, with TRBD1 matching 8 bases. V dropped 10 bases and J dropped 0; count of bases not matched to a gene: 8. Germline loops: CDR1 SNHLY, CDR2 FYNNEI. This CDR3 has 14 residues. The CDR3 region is CATQDRGSSYEQYF. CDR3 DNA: TGTGCCACCCAAGACAGGGGAAGCTCCTACGAGCAGTACTTC.

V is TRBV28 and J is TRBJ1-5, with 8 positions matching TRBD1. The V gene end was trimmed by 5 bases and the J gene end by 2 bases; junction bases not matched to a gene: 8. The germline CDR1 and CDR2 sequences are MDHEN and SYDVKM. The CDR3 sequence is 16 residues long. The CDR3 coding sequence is TGTGCCAGCAGTACTTATTCGACAGGGGGCAATCAGCCCCAGCATTTT. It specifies CASSTYSTGGNQPQHF.

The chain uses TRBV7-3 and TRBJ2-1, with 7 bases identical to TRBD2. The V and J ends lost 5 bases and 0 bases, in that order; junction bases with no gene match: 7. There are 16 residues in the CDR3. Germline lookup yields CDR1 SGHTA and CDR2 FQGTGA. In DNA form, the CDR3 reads TGTGCCAGCAGCCATACTAGCGCCAGCTCCTACAATGAGCAGTTCTTC. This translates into CASSHTSASSYNEQFF.

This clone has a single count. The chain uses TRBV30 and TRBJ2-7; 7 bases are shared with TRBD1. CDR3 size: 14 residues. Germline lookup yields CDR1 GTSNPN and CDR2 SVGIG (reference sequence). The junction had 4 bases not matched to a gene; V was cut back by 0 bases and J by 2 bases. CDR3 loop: CAWSVGQGAYEQYF. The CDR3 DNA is TGTGCCTGGAGTGTGGGGCAGGGGGCCTACGAGCAGTACTTC.

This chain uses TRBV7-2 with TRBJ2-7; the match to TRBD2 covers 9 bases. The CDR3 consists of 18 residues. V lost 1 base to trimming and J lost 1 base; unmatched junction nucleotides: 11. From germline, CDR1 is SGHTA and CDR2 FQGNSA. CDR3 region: CASSLVSGTSGLSYEQYF. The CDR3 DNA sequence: TGTGCCAGCAGCTTAGTTTCGGGAACTAGCGGGTTATCCTACGAGCAGTACTTC.

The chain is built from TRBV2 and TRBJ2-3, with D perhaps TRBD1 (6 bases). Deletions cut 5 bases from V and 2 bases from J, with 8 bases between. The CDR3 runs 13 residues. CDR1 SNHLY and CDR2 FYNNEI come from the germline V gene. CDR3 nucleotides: TGTGCCAGCAGTTACAGGGTCACAGATACGCAGTATTTT. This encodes CASSYRVTDTQYF. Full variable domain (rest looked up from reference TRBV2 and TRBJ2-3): EPEVTQTPSHQVTQMGQEVILRCVPISNHLYFYWYRQILGQKVEFLVSFYNNEISEKSEIFDDQFSVERPDGSNFTLKIRSTKLEDSAMYFCASSYRVTDTQYFGPGTRLTVL.

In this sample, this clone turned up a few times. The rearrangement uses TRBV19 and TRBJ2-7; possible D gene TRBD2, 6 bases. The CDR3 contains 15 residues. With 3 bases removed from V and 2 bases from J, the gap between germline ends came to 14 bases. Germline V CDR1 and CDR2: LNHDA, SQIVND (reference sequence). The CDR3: CASSIGRESAYEQYF. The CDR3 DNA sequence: TGTGCCAGTAGTATCGGACGGGAGTCGGCCTACGAGCAGTACTTC.

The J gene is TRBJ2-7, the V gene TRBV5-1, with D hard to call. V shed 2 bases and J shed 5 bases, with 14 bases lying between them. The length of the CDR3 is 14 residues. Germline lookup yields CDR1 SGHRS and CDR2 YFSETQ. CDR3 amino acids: CASSFTVIKDEQYF. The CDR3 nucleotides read TGCGCCAGCAGCTTTACGGTCATTAAAGACGAGCAGTACTTC.

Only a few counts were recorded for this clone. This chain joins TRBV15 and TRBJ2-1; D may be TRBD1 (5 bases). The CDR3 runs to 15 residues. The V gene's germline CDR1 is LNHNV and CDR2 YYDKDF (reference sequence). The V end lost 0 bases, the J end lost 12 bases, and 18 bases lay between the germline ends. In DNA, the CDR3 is TGTGCCACCAGCAGAGATCCTAGGGGAATAGACGGGCAGTTCTTC. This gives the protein CATSRDPRGIDGQFF.

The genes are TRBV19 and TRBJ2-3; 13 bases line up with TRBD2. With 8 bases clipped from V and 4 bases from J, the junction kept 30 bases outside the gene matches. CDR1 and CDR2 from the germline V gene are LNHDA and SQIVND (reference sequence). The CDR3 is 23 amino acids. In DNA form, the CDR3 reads TGTGCCAGTCGCAAAGCCTCGTGGACTAGCGGGAGCTTCCGGGGCCCGATCCCAGATACGCAGTATTTT. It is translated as CASRKASWTSGSFRGPIPDTQYF.

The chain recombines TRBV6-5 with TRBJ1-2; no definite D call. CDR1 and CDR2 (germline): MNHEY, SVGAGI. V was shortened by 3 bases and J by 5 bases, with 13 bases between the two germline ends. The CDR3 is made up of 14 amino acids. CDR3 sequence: CASSYSGDRYGYTF. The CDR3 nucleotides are TGTGCCAGCAGTTATTCCGGGGATAGGTATGGCTACACCTTC.

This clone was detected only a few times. The CDR3 bases are TGTGCCAGCAGCTTCCGACAGGCCACGAACACCGGGGAGCTGTTTTTT. Its protein product is CASSFRQATNTGELFF. V and J are TRBV7-6 and TRBJ2-2, with D possibly TRBD1 on 6 matching bases. Germline CDR1 is SGHVS and CDR2 is FNYEAQ. The V and J ends lost 3 bases and 0 bases respectively, with 11 bases between them. The CDR3 covers 16 residues.

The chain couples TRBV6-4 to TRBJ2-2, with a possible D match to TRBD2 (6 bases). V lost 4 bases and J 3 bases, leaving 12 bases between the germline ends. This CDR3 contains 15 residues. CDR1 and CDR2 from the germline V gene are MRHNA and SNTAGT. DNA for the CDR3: TGTGCCAGCAGTGCTCGCGGGGACGACACCGGGGAGCTGTTTTTT. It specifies CASSARGDDTGELFF.

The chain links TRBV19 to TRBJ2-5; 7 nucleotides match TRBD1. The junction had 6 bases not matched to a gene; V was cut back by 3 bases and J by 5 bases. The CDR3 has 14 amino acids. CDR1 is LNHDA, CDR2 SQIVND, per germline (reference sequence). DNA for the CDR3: TGTGCCAGTAGTATGACAGGGTCGTTGGAGACCCAGTACTTC. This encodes CASSMTGSLETQYF.

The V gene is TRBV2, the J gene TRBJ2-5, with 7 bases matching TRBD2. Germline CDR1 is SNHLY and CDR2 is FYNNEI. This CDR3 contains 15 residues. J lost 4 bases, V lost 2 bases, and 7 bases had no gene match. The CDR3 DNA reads TGTGCCAGCAGTGAAAGCGGTCTAGCGGTAGAGACCCAGTACTTC. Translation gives CASSESGLAVETQYF.